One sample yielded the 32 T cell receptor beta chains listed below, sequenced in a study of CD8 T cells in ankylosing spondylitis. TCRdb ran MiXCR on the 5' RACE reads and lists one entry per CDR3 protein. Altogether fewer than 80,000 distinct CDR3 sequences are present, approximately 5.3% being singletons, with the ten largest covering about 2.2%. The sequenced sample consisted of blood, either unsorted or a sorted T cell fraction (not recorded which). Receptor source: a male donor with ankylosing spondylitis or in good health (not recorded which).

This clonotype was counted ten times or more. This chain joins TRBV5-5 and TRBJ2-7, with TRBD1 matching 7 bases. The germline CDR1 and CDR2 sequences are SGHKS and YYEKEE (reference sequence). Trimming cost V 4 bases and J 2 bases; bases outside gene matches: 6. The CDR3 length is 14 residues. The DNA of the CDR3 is TGTGCCAGCAGCCTCGGGACAGAGACCTACGAGCAGTACTTC. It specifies CASSLGTETYEQYF.

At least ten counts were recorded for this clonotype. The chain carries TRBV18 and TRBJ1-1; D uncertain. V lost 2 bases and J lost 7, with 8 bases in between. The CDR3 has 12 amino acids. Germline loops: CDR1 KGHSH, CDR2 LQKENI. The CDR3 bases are TGTGCCAGCTCACCAAATTCTAATGAAGCTTTCTTT. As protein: CASSPNSNEAFF.

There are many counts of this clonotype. CDR3 nucleotide sequence: TGCGCCAGCAGCTCGGGACAGCCACGGGACACCATATATTTT. The encoded protein is CASSSGQPRDTIYF. The chain has TRBV5-1 and TRBJ1-3; 7 nucleotides align to TRBD1. After removal of 3 bases from V and 8 bases from J, the junction contained 8 bases not matched to a gene. CDR3 length equals 14 residues. The germline CDR1 and CDR2 sequences are SGHRS and YFSETQ.

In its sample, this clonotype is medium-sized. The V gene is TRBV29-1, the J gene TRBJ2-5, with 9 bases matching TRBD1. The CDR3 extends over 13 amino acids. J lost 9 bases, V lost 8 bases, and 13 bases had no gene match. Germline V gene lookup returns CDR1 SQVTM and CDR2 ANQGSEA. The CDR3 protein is CSSQRDRAQAQYF. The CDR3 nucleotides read TGCAGCTCTCAAAGGGACAGGGCCCAGGCCCAGTACTTC. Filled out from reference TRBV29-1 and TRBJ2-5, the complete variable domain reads SAVISQKPSRDICQRGTSLTIQCQVDSQVTMMFWYRQQPGQSLTLIATANQGSEATYESGFVIDKFPISRPNLTFSTLTVSNMSPEDSSIYLCSSQRDRAQAQYFGPGTRLLVL.

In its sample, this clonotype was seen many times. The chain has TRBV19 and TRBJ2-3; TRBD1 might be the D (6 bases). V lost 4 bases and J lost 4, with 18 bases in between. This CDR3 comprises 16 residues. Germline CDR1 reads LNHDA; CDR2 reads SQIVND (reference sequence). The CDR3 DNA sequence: TGTGCCAGTAGTACACGTGTACAGGGCCACCCAGATACGCAGTATTTT. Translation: CASSTRVQGHPDTQYF.

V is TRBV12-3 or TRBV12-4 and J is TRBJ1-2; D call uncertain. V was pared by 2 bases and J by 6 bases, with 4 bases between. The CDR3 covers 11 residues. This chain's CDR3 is CASSLRDGYTF. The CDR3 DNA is TGTGCCAGCAGTTTAAGGGATGGCTACACCTTC.

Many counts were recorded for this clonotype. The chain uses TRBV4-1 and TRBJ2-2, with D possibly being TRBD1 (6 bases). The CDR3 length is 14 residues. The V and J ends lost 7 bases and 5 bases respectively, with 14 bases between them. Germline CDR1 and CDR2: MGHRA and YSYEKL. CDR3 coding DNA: TGCGCCAGCACTCCCCAGCAGGGGACCGGGGAGCTGTTTTTT. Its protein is CASTPQQGTGELFF.

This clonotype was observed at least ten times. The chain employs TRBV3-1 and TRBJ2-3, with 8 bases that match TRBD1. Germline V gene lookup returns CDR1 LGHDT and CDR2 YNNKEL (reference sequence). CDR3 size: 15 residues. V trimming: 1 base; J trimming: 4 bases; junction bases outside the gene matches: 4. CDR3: CASSQGDRGADTQYF. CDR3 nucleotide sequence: TGTGCCAGCAGCCAAGGAGACAGGGGTGCAGATACGCAGTATTTT.

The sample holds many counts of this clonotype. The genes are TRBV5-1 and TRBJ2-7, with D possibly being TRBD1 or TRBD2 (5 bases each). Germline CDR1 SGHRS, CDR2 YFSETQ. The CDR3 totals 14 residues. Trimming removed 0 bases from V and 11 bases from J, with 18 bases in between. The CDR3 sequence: CASSLGTGNRREYF. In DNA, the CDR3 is TGCGCCAGCAGCTTGGGTACAGGAAATCGGCGGGAGTACTTC.

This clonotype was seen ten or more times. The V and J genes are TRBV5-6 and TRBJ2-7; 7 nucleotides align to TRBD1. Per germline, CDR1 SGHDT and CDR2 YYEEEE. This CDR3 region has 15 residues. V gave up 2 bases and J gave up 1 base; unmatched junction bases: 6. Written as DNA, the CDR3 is TGTGCCAGCAGCTTCTATGAGGGGGCGTCCTACGAGCAGTACTTC. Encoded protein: CASSFYEGASYEQYF.

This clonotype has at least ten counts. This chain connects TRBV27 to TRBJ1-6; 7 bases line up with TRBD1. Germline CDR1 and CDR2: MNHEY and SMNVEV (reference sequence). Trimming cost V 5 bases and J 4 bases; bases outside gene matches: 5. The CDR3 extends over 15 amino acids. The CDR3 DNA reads TGTGCCAGCAGTCCTCCGGGACAGTATAATTCACCCCTCCACTTT. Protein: CASSPPGQYNSPLHF.

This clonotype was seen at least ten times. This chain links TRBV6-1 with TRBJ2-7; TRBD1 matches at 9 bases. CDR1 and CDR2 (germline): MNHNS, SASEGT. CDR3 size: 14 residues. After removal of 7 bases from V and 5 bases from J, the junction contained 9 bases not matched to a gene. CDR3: CASTTGQGAHEQYF. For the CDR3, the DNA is TGTGCCAGCACCACGGGACAGGGCGCCCACGAGCAGTACTTC.

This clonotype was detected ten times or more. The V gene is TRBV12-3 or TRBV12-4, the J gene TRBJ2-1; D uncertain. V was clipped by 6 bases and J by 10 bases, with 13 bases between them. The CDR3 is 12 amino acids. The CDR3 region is CASSPSWREQFF. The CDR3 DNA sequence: TGTGCCAGCAGCCCGAGTTGGCGCGAGCAGTTCTTC.

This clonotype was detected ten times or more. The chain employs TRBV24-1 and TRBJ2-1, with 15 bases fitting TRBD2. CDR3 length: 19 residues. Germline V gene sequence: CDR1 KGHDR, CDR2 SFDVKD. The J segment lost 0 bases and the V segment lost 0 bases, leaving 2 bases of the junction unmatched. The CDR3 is CATSDLGLAGGSSYNEQFF. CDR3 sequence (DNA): TGTGCCACCAGTGATTTGGGACTAGCGGGGGGGAGCTCCTACAATGAGCAGTTCTTC.

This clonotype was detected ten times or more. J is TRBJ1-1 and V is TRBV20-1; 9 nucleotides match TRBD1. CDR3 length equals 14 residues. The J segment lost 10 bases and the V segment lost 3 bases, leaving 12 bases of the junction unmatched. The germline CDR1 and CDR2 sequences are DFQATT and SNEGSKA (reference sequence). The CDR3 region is CSARSGTGHSGAFF. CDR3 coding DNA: TGCAGTGCTAGGTCCGGGACAGGGCATAGTGGAGCTTTCTTT.

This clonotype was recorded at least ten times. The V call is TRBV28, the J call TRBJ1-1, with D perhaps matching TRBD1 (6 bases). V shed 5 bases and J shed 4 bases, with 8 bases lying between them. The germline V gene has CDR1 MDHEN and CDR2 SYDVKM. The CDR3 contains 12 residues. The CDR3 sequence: CASSPGATEAFF. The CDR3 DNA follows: TGTGCCAGCAGTCCAGGGGCCACTGAAGCTTTCTTT.

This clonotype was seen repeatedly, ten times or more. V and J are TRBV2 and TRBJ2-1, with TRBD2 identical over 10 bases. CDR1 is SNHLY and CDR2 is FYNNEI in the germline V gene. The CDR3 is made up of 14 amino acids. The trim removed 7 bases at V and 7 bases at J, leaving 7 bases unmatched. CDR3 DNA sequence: TGTGCCAGCATGCCCGGGACTAGCGTGAATGAGCAGTTCTTC. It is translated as CASMPGTSVNEQFF.

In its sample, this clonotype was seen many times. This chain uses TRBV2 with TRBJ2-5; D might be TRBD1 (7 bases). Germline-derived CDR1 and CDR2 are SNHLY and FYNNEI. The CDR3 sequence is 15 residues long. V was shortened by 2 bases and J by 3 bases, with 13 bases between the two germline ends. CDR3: CASSETRGVEETQYF. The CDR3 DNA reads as TGTGCCAGCAGTGAAACCAGGGGGGTCGAAGAGACCCAGTACTTC.

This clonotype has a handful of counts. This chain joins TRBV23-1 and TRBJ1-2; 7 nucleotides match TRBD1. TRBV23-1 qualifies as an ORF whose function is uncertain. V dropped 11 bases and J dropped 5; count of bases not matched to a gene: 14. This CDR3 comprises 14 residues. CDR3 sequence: CAGTPRTGKYGYTF. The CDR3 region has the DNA TGCGCCGGCACGCCTAGGACAGGCAAATATGGCTACACCTTC.

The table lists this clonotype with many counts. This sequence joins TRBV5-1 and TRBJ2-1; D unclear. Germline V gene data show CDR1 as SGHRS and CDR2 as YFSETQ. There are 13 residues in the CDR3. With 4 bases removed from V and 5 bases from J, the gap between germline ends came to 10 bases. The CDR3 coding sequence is TGCGCCAGCAGCCCAGGACCAGACAATGAGCAGTTCTTC. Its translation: CASSPGPDNEQFF.

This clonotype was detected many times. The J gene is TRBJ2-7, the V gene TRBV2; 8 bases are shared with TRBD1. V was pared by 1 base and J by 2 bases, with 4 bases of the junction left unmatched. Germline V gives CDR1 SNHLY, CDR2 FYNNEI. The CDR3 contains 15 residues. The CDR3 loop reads CASSEGDRFTYEQYF. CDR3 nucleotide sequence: TGTGCCAGCAGTGAAGGGGACAGGTTCACCTACGAGCAGTACTTC.

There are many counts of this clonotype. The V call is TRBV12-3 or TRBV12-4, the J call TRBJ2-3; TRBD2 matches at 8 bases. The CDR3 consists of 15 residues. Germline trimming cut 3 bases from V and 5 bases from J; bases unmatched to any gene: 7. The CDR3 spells CASSFAGGKLDTQYF. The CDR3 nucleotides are TGTGCCAGCAGTTTCGCGGGGGGTAAACTAGATACGCAGTATTTT.

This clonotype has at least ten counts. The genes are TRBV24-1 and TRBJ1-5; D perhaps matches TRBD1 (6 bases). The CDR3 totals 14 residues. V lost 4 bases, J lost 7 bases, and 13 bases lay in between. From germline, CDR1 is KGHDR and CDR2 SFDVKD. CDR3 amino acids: CATSDAGVSQPQHF. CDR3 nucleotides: TGTGCCACCAGTGACGCAGGGGTGTCACAGCCCCAGCATTTT.

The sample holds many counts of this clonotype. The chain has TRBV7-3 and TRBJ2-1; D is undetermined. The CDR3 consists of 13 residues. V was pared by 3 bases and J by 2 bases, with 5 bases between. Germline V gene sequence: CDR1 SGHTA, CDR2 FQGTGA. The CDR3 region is CASSLSTYNEQFF. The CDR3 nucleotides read TGTGCCAGCAGCTTGTCTACCTACAATGAGCAGTTCTTC. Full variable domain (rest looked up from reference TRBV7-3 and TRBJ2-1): GAGVSQTPSNKVTEKGKYVELRCDPISGHTALYWYRQSLGQGPEFLIYFQGTGAADDSGLPNDRFFAVRPEGSVSTLKIQRTERGDSAVYLCASSLSTYNEQFFGPGTRLTVL.

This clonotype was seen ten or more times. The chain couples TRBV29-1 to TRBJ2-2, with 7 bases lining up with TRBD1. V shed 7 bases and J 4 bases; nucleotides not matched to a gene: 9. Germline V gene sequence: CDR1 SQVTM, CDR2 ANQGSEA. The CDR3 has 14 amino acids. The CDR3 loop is CSGYMGQSTGELFF. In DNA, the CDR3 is TGCAGCGGCTATATGGGACAGTCCACCGGGGAGCTGTTTTTT.

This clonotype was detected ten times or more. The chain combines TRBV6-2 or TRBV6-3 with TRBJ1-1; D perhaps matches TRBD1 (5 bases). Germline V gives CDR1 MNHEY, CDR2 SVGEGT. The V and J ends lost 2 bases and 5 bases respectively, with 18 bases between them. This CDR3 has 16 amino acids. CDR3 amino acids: CASSYSQVSGETEAFF. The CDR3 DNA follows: TGTGCCAGCAGTTACAGTCAGGTGTCGGGGGAAACTGAAGCTTTCTTT.

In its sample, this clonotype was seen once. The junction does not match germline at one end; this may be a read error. Written as DNA, the CDR3 is TGTGTCAGCTCACCATCGGCCCAGCGGGAGACCCAGTACTTC. Translating gives CVSSPSAQRETQYF. The chain couples TRBV18 to TRBJ2-5, with D tentatively TRBD2 (5 bases). Germline CDR1 reads KGHSH; CDR2 reads LQKENI. This CDR3 contains 14 residues.

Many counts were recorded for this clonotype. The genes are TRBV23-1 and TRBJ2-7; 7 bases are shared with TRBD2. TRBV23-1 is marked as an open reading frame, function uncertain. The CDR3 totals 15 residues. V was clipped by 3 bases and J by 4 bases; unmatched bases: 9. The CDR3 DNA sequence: TGCGCCAGCAGTCATGGGAGGGAGTTTTTTTACGAGCAGTACTTC. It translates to CASSHGREFFYEQYF.

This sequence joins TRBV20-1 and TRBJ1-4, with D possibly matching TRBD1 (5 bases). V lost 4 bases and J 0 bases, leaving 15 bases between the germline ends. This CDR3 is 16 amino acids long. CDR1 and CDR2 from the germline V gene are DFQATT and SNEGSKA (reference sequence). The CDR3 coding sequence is TGCAGTGCTACTAAGGGGCTTTCGGCAACTAATGAAAAACTGTTTTTT. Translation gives CSATKGLSATNEKLFF.

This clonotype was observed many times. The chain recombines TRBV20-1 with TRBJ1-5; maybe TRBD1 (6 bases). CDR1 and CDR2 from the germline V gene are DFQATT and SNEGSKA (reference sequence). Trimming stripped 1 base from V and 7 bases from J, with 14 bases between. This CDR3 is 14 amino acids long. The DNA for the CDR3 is TGCAGTGCTAGAGCGGGACACCCAAACCAGCCCCAGCATTTT. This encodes CSARAGHPNQPQHF.

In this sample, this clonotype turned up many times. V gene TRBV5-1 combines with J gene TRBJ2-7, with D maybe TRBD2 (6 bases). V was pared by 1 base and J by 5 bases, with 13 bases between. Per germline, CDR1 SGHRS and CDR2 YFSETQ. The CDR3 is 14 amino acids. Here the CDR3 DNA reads TGCGCCAGCAGCTTGTTGGCAGGAGGGAACGAGCAGTACTTC. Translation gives CASSLLAGGNEQYF.

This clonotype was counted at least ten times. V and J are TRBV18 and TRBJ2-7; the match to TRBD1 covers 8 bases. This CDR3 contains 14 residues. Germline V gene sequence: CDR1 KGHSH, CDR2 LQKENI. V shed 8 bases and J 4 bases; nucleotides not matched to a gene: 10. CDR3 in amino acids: CASSPGTGPYEQYF. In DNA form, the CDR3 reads TGTGCCAGCAGTCCCGGGACAGGACCTTACGAGCAGTACTTC.